This passage covers 11 T cell receptor beta chains from one sample sequenced in a study of blood T cell repertoires in COVID-19. Sequencing was performed with immunoSEQ multiplex PCR; in TCRdb, only in-frame clones are kept and a portion is missing. The sample has approximately 300,000 clones; roughly 90% are singletons. Sequencing used peripheral blood. Every receptor here comes from a woman aged 40 to 49 with COVID-19, enrolled during active disease.

The V gene is TRBV5-1, the J gene TRBJ1-4; no clear D. CDR1 is SGHRS, CDR2 YFSETQ, per germline. V was trimmed by 1 base and J by 2 bases, leaving 9 bases between them. The CDR3 totals 15 residues. CDR3 nucleotide sequence: TGCGCCAGCAGCTTGTCCCGGTACACTAATGAAAAACTGTTTTTT. The encoded protein is CASSLSRYTNEKLFF.

The chain uses TRBV19 and TRBJ2-5; 10 bases are a match to TRBD2. There are 15 residues in the CDR3. Germline V gene lookup returns CDR1 LNHDA and CDR2 SQIVND (reference sequence). V shed 5 bases, J shed 5 bases, and the junction held 8 bases outside the gene matches. The CDR3 here is CASSHSGRSPETQYF. In DNA, the CDR3 is TGTGCCAGTAGTCATAGCGGGAGGAGCCCGGAGACCCAGTACTTC.

The chain is built from TRBV7-6 and TRBJ2-1, with D possibly TRBD1 on 5 matching bases. V was shortened by 8 bases and J by 7 bases, with 21 bases between the two germline ends. Germline-derived CDR1 and CDR2 are SGHVS and FNYEAQ. This CDR3 comprises 15 residues. CDR3 bases: TGTGCCAGCGGTCCTGATATAGGGGCGAGAAATGAGCAGTTCTTC. This translates into CASGPDIGARNEQFF.

As to this clone: This specimen includes other DNA sequences encoding the same CDR3. The chain uses TRBV18 and TRBJ2-7; maybe TRBD1 (5 bases). Looked up from germline, CDR1 is KGHSH and CDR2 is LQKENI. This CDR3 is 13 amino acids long. Trimming pared 0 bases from V and 3 bases from J, leaving 6 bases between. CDR3 in amino acids: CASSPPDSYEQYF. The CDR3 region has the DNA TGTGCCAGCTCACCACCCGACAGCTACGAGCAGTACTTC.

This chain links TRBV7-2 with TRBJ2-3; 10 nucleotides match TRBD2. V shed 5 bases and J 1 base; nucleotides not matched to a gene: 9. The CDR3 consists of 17 residues. Germline assignment: CDR1 SGHTA and CDR2 FQGNSA. CDR3 nucleotides: TGTGCCAGCAGCCGCAATGAGCGGGAGGGCCGCACAGATACGCAGTATTTT. It codes for CASSRNEREGRTDTQYF.

This chain links TRBV27 with TRBJ2-7; 8 bases fit TRBD1. Germline trimming cut 6 bases from V and 0 bases from J; bases unmatched to any gene: 1. Germline CDR1 and CDR2: MNHEY and SMNVEV (reference sequence). The CDR3 is 13 residues long. CDR3: CASRGQVSYEQYF. The CDR3 region has the DNA TGTGCCAGCAGGGGACAGGTCTCCTACGAGCAGTACTTC.

The chain employs TRBV6-1 and TRBJ1-5, with 7 bases identical to TRBD1. The trim removed 4 bases at V and 0 bases at J, leaving 9 bases unmatched. Germline CDR1 MNHNS, CDR2 SASEGT. The CDR3 has 17 amino acids. CDR3: CASSALTGIDSNQPQHF. CDR3 DNA: TGTGCCAGCAGTGCTTTGACAGGGATCGATAGCAATCAGCCCCAGCATTTT.

The sample holds a few counts of this clone. The chain joins TRBV7-3 to TRBJ2-1, with 13 bases lining up with TRBD2. This CDR3 is built from 17 residues. Germline V gene sequence: CDR1 SGHTA, CDR2 FQGTGA. V dropped 4 bases and J dropped 8; count of bases not matched to a gene: 11. The CDR3 nucleotides are TGTGCCAGCAGCTCCCTACTAGCGGGAGGGCCGTGGCATGAGCAGTTCTTC. This translates into CASSSLLAGGPWHEQFF.

This chain uses TRBV19 with TRBJ1-1, with TRBD1 identical over 7 bases. Per germline, CDR1 LNHDA and CDR2 SQIVND (reference sequence). The CDR3 is 13 residues long. Trimming took 9 bases from V and 0 from J; bases not matched to a gene: 4. CDR3 loop: CASRQGVNTEAFF. For the CDR3, the DNA is TGTGCCAGCCGACAGGGAGTGAACACTGAAGCTTTCTTT.

CDR3 sequence reads: CASSRTASNEKLFF. In DNA form, the CDR3 reads TGTGCCAGCAGCCGGACAGCTTCTAATGAAAAACTGTTTTTT. The chain carries TRBV11-1 and TRBJ1-4; tentatively, D is TRBD1 (6 bases). Trimming shortened V by 5 bases and J by 3 bases, and 10 bases separated the two germline ends. The germline gives CDR1 SGHAT, CDR2 FQDESV (reference sequence). The CDR3 has 14 residues.

The chain employs TRBV19 and TRBJ2-5, with D possibly TRBD2 on 5 matching bases. CDR3 length: 13 amino acids. V gave up 1 base and J gave up 5 bases, with 8 bases separating them. CDR1 is LNHDA and CDR2 is SQIVND in the germline V gene (reference sequence). The CDR3 sequence: CASSIGGLETQYF. The CDR3 DNA follows: TGTGCCAGTAGTATAGGAGGGTTGGAGACCCAGTACTTC.